The 22 T cell receptor beta chains given below trace back to one sample, sequenced in a study of blood T cell repertoires in COVID-19. Measured with immunoSEQ multiplex PCR; TCRdb has only the in-frame clones, and not every one. The sample holds roughly 100,000 clones, about nine tenths seen once. The sample was peripheral blood. These TCRs come from a woman aged 45-60 years in a cohort sampled during active COVID-19.

DNA for the CDR3: TGTGCCAGCAGTTCACAGGGATTGGATTCACCCCTCCACTTT. This sequence encodes CASSSQGLDSPLHF. This chain uses TRBV5-4 with TRBJ1-6; a weak D match, TRBD1 (6 bases). The ends were cut back, 5 bases at V and 8 bases at J, with 14 bases in the middle. CDR1 SGHNT and CDR2 YYREEE come from the germline V gene (reference sequence). The CDR3 loop spans 14 amino acids.

This clone has only one observation. The chain carries TRBV18 and TRBJ2-3; 9 bases are shared with TRBD2. This CDR3 is 14 amino acids long. Germline values: CDR1 KGHSH, CDR2 LQKENI. Germline trimming cut 6 bases from V and 1 base from J; bases unmatched to any gene: 2. CDR3 sequence (DNA): TGTGCCAGCTCTAGACTAGCGGGCACAGATACGCAGTATTTT. Amino acid sequence: CASSRLAGTDTQYF.

A single count supports this clone. This rearrangement joins TRBV2 to TRBJ1-3; D remains ambiguous. The CDR3 runs to 14 residues. Germline CDR1 and CDR2: SNHLY and FYNNEI. V lost 6 bases and J lost 0, with 9 bases in between. The CDR3 DNA follows: TGTGCCAGCAGCGAACAGTTCTCTGGAAACACCATATATTTT. This translates into CASSEQFSGNTIYF.

The chain combines TRBV2 with TRBJ2-3, with D possibly TRBD1 on 5 matching bases. V dropped 8 bases and J dropped 1 base, with 13 bases sitting between them. CDR1 SNHLY and CDR2 FYNNEI come from the germline V gene. The CDR3 loop spans 14 amino acids. For the CDR3, the DNA is TGTGCCAGCTATCATCCCAGGGGCACAGATACGCAGTATTTT. Its protein product is CASYHPRGTDTQYF.

The V call is TRBV9, the J call TRBJ2-6; a weak D match, TRBD1 (6 bases). The CDR3 extends over 19 amino acids. Trimming pared 0 bases from V and 1 base from J, leaving 17 bases between. Germline CDR1 and CDR2: SGDLS and YYNGEE. This CDR3 reads CASSVATGTRLSGANVLTF. For the CDR3, the DNA is TGTGCCAGCAGCGTAGCTACAGGGACAAGGTTATCTGGGGCCAACGTCCTGACTTTC.

The chain has TRBV28 and TRBJ2-7; 8 bases line up with TRBD1. This CDR3 contains 15 residues. The trim removed 1 base at V and 6 bases at J, leaving 8 bases unmatched. In germline, CDR1 is MDHEN, CDR2 SYDVKM. The CDR3 DNA is TGTGCCAGCAGTTTATACCTTTCAACAGGGGGCGAGCAGTACTTC. As protein: CASSLYLSTGGEQYF.

This clone was counted only a few times. The CDR3 spells CASTGFSTGELFF. The CDR3 nucleotides read TGTGCCAGTACGGGGTTTTCGACCGGGGAGCTGTTTTTT. The chain couples TRBV19 to TRBJ2-2, with a weak D call TRBD2 (5 bases). Germline CDR1 and CDR2: LNHDA and SQIVND (reference sequence). The V end lost 7 bases, the J end lost 5 bases, and 11 bases lay between the germline ends. The CDR3 is 13 residues long.

This chain connects TRBV5-4 to TRBJ2-7; the D gene is possibly TRBD2 (5 bases). The CDR3 extends over 16 amino acids. Germline assignment: CDR1 SGHNT and CDR2 YYREEE (reference sequence). The V end was cut by 7 bases, the J end by 2 bases, with 22 bases between. CDR3 sequence: CASGLGGQRLTYEQYF. DNA for the CDR3: TGTGCCAGCGGGCTAGGCGGGCAGCGTTTGACCTACGAGCAGTACTTC.

This clone was observed once. V gene TRBV2 combines with J gene TRBJ1-4, with TRBD1 identical over 7 bases. The CDR3 consists of 14 residues. Germline V gene lookup returns CDR1 SNHLY and CDR2 FYNNEI. V lost 5 bases, J lost 8 bases, and 8 bases stayed unmatched. The CDR3 DNA follows: TGTGCCAGCAGTCCGGGCCCCAGGGGGGAAAAACTGTTTTTT. Translated: CASSPGPRGEKLFF. Drawing the rest from reference TRBV2 and TRBJ1-4, the complete variable domain is EPEVTQTPSHQVTQMGQEVILRCVPISNHLYFYWYRQILGQKVEFLVSFYNNEISEKSEIFDDQFSVERPDGSNFTLKIRSTKLEDSAMYFCASSPGPRGEKLFFGSGTQLSVL.

The J gene is TRBJ2-7, the V gene TRBV28, with 7 bases that match TRBD1. CDR1 and CDR2 from the germline V gene are MDHEN and SYDVKM. This CDR3 is 16 amino acids long. V lost 4 bases to trimming and J lost 6 bases; unmatched junction nucleotides: 15. The CDR3 spells CASSSSGTAPWGEQYF. The CDR3 nucleotides read TGTGCCAGCAGTTCCTCCGGGACAGCTCCTTGGGGCGAGCAGTACTTC.

This clone has only a few counts. The chain employs TRBV19 and TRBJ1-2; maybe TRBD1 (5 bases). The CDR3 contains 12 residues. Trimming took 3 bases from V and 7 from J, leaving 9 bases between them. From germline, CDR1 is LNHDA and CDR2 SQIVND (reference sequence). DNA of the CDR3: TGTGCCAGTAGTATCGGGGGAGGTGGCTACACCTTC. This encodes CASSIGGGGYTF.

J is TRBJ2-7 and V is TRBV10-1; D is perhaps TRBD2 (6 bases). There are 17 residues in the CDR3. The V gene's germline CDR1 is WNHNN and CDR2 SYGVQD (reference sequence). V lost 7 bases, J lost 3 bases, and 25 bases lay in between. The CDR3 DNA is TGCGCCAGCAACCTGGACAAACGGGGGAACATAAACTACGAGCAGTACTTC. Protein product: CASNLDKRGNINYEQYF.

The chain carries TRBV19 and TRBJ2-7, with D maybe TRBD1 (5 bases). V was clipped by 9 bases and J by 2 bases, with 14 bases between them. Germline V CDR1 and CDR2: LNHDA, SQIVND (reference sequence). CDR3 length: 13 residues. The CDR3 DNA follows: TGTGCCAGCCAGGGCCCCTTCCCCTACGAGCAGTACTTC. It encodes CASQGPFPYEQYF.

The chain employs TRBV24-1 and TRBJ2-7, with 11 bases aligning to TRBD2. V lost 4 bases and J lost 0; bases outside the gene matches: 7. Germline V gives CDR1 KGHDR, CDR2 SFDVKD. This CDR3 is built from 17 residues. The CDR3, as DNA: TGTGCCACCAGTGAACTTGGGACTAGCGGAAGCTCCTACGAGCAGTACTTC. Translation gives CATSELGTSGSSYEQYF.

The CDR3, as DNA: TGTGCCAGCAATGTTCTGGGGAGGAAAGGGGGCACAGATACGCAGTATTTT. Translation gives CASNVLGRKGGTDTQYF. The chain joins TRBV28 to TRBJ2-3; D is possibly TRBD2 (6 bases). Germline V lookup: CDR1 MDHEN, CDR2 SYDVKM. CDR3 length: 17 amino acids. V was trimmed by 7 bases and J by 1 base, leaving 21 bases between them.

The chain employs TRBV5-5 and TRBJ2-7; D call uncertain. CDR1 and CDR2 from the germline V gene are SGHKS and YYEKEE (reference sequence). The CDR3 length is 14 residues. The ends were cut back, 2 bases at V and 6 bases at J, with 15 bases in the middle. In DNA form, the CDR3 reads TGTGCCAGCAGCTTTGGGCCATTCGACGGCGAGCAGTACTTC. It encodes CASSFGPFDGEQYF. Together with reference TRBV5-5 and TRBJ2-7, the CDR3 gives the full variable domain: DAGVTQSPTHLIKTRGQQVTLRCSPISGHKSVSWYQQVLGQGPQFIFQYYEKEERGRGNFPDRFSARQFPNYSSELNVNALLLGDSALYLCASSFGPFDGEQYFGPGTRLTVT.

The chain is built from TRBV18 and TRBJ2-3, with 8 bases identical to TRBD2. The J segment lost 6 bases and the V segment lost 0 bases, leaving 5 bases of the junction unmatched. The germline V gene has CDR1 KGHSH and CDR2 LQKENI. CDR3 length equals 15 residues. The chain's CDR3 is CASSPPGRGGDTQYF. In nucleotides, the CDR3 is TGTGCCAGCTCACCACCAGGACGGGGGGGCGATACGCAGTATTTT. The whole variable domain, filled in from reference TRBV18 and TRBJ2-3, reads NAGVMQNPRHLVRRRGQEARLRCSPMKGHSHVYWYRQLPEEGLKFMVYLQKENIIDESGMPKERFSAEFPKEGPSILRIQQVVRGDSAAYFCASSPPGRGGDTQYFGPGTRLTVL.

V and J are TRBV24-1 and TRBJ2-2; 10 nucleotides align to TRBD1. The germline V gene has CDR1 KGHDR and CDR2 SFDVKD. V lost 4 bases and J lost 3; bases outside the gene matches: 7. The CDR3 extends over 17 amino acids. CDR3 sequence (DNA): TGTGCCACCAGTGACCCTCCGGGACAGGGGTACACCGGGGAGCTGTTTTTT. Its protein product is CATSDPPGQGYTGELFF.

This chain links TRBV2 with TRBJ1-1; possible D gene TRBD1, 5 bases. The CDR3 is made up of 13 amino acids. V lost 7 bases to trimming and J lost 4 bases, with 13 bases between them. Germline V gene data show CDR1 as SNHLY and CDR2 as FYNNEI. This chain's CDR3 is CASNPQRGTEAFF. The CDR3 nucleotides read TGTGCCAGCAACCCCCAAAGGGGCACTGAAGCTTTCTTT.

V and J are TRBV12-3 or TRBV12-4 and TRBJ1-5; no reliable D call. Trimming pared 5 bases from V and 9 bases from J, leaving 14 bases between. This CDR3 is built from 13 residues. The CDR3 bases are TGTGCCAGCAGTCCCGACATGCAACGGCCCCAGCATTTT. Translated, it gives CASSPDMQRPQHF.

The rearrangement joins TRBV19 to TRBJ2-1, with D maybe TRBD2 (6 bases). The CDR3 runs to 16 residues. CDR1 LNHDA and CDR2 SQIVND come from the germline V gene (reference sequence). Trimming stripped 0 bases from V and 0 bases from J, with 9 bases between. CDR3 sequence reads: CASSIEGGSSYNEQFF. The CDR3, as DNA: TGTGCCAGTAGTATAGAGGGGGGAAGCTCCTACAATGAGCAGTTCTTC.

Written as DNA, the CDR3 is TGCGCCAGCAGCCAAGACAGGGACGAGCAGTACTTC. This gives the protein CASSQDRDEQYF. V gene TRBV5-1 combines with J gene TRBJ2-7; TRBD1 matches 7 bases. The CDR3 is made up of 12 amino acids. V was pared by 4 bases and J by 5 bases, with 3 bases of the junction left unmatched. Germline CDR1 reads SGHRS; CDR2 reads YFSETQ.